Sequencing of this T cell receptor beta chain was carried out in a study of metastatic and nonmetastatic thyroid tumors. Study-wide context: Blood and tumor or nodule tissue repertoires from malignant and benign thyroid patients were compared. Study observations and caveats: Malignant thyroid tumors reportedly had TCR beta diversity that was significantly higher than in benign nodules, in blood and tumor.

Per the study methods: Built for papillary thyroid cancer, a distant-metastasis classifier drew on CDR3 differences across clinicopathological groups. MiXCR re-clonotyped the PCR reads for TCRdb. V and J calls and clone size were set by TCRdb, not the authors. The sample has around 23,000 clones; 22% are singletons. Between the trimmed V and J ends, which lost 3 bases and 0 bases, there was a span of 5 bases. This CDR3 spans 13 amino acids. Germline assignment: CDR1 MNHNS and CDR2 SASEGT. Points on this clone: No antigen is known for it.

No patient received treatment before thyroid surgery. The rearrangement joins TRBV6-1 to TRBJ1-1; D is undetermined. This clonotype was obtained from a female donor with papillary thyroid cancer or a benign thyroid nodule (not recorded which). Some clones in this sample may be carry-over from other donors' samples. Specimen: tumor tissue. The CDR3 spells CASSDKMNTEAFF. The CDR3 DNA reads TGTGCCAGCAGTGACAAAATGAACACTGAAGCTTTCTTT.